This T cell receptor (beta chain) was sequenced for a study of naive and memory T cell subsets. The germline CDR1 and CDR2 sequences are GTSNPN and SVGIG (reference sequence). The CDR3 has 11 residues. V was clipped by 1 base and J by 7 bases, with 8 bases between them. With regard to this clonotype: The target antigen is unknown.

Study-level results: In CD4 and CD8 cells, diversity dropped from naive through EMRA. TCR counts from RNA may reflect activation-linked expression changes.

Two oligonucleotides, mixed equimolar, formed the beta constant-region primer covering TRBC1 and TRBC2. The ligated cDNA underwent four PCR rounds using SP2 and nested alpha and beta constant-region primers. MiXCR was run by TCRdb on the UMI-ligation and nested PCR reads, yielding one entry per CDR3 protein. The sample includes some 83,000 distinct CDR3 sequences, about 12% of them seen just once. The sequencing input was central memory CD4+ T cells from blood. This sequence originates from a human donor in good health. The chain uses TRBV30 and TRBJ2-7; D not resolved. The CDR3 nucleotides read TGTGCCTGGAGTGGGGAAAAGGAGCAGTACTTC. Protein sequence: CAWSGEKEQYF.